This entry is about one T cell receptor (beta chain). Its antigen remains unknown. Within the sample, other DNA sequences also encode this same CDR3. The germline V gene has CDR1 GTSNPN and CDR2 SVGIG (reference sequence). This CDR3 region has 11 residues. The ends were cut back, 2 bases at V and 3 bases at J, with 4 bases in the middle. The source of the sample is a study of CD8+ T cells in alopecia areata. Study-wide context: The drug, tofacitinib, lasted 6 to 18 months, followed by 6 months off drug. Study results and caveats: With tofacitinib ongoing, many expanded lesional clones persisted in both scalp and blood.

Treatment denoted: oral pan-JAK inhibitor, 5-10 mg twice daily. Extraction and reverse transcription of RNA yielded cDNA as the sequencing template. Assay: immunoSEQ multiplex PCR; the TCRdb copy retains only in-frame clones and omits some. The sample yields about 190,000 clones, roughly 60% seen once. The source material was CD4+ T cells sorted from blood, sampled around week 50, from a patient treated with tofacitinib. The receptor's source is a human donor with alopecia areata. This chain uses TRBV30 with TRBJ2-5; D is unclear. The CDR3 DNA is TGTGCCTGGAGTCCCAAAGAGACCCAGTACTTC. This translates into CAWSPKETQYF.